This T cell receptor (beta chain) was identified in a study of long-term antiretroviral therapy in people with HIV. The CDR3 totals 15 residues. Germline V lookup: CDR1 SGHTA, CDR2 FQGNSA. The ends were cut back, 1 base at V and 0 bases at J, with 10 bases in the middle. Researchers report immunoSEQ v3.0 was run at survey level. Libraries were prepared by immunoSEQ multiplex PCR; TCRdb keeps only in-frame clonotypes and omits some of them. The data contain 20,000 or so clones, around 86% of them singletons. The receptor comes from a woman between 18 and 29 years old with HIV. This rearrangement joins TRBV7-2 to TRBJ2-7; D is perhaps TRBD2 (6 bases). Sequencing was performed on unsorted PBMCs, taken at the start of antiretroviral therapy, before treatment. CDR3 in amino acids: CASSLVGLDSYEQYF. The CDR3 DNA reads TGTGCCAGCAGCTTAGTGGGACTGGACTCCTACGAGCAGTACTTC. Together with reference TRBV7-2 and TRBJ2-7, the CDR3 gives the full variable domain: GAGVSQSPSNKVTEKGKDVELRCDPISGHTALYWYRQSLGQGLEFLIYFQGNSAPDKSGLPSDRFSAERTGGSVSTLTIQRTQQEDSAVYLCASSLVGLDSYEQYFGPGTRLTVT.